Only one count was recorded for the clone carrying this TCR beta chain. As yet, its antigen is unknown. The V end was cut by 5 bases, the J end by 4 bases, with 12 bases between. Per the germline V gene, CDR1 is LGHDT and CDR2 is YNNKEL (reference sequence). CDR3 length equals 14 residues. CD4+ T cells from unexposed donors were obtained before the COVID-19 pandemic (2011-2018). CD4+ T cells were isolated from the cells after nine to eleven days of culture. Using immunoSEQ multiplex PCR, the repertoire was profiled, and TCRdb retains in-frame clones only, with some absent. The data hold tens of thousands of clones, with 78% observed a single time. This entry comes from a study of CD4 T cells in relation to SARS-CoV-2 and coronaviruses.

The sample was CD4+ T cells from PBMCs, cultured in vitro. The clonotype was recovered from a human donor in good health. This chain links TRBV3-1 (or the pseudogene TRBV3-2) with TRBJ2-1; D not certain. CDR3 nucleotides: TGTGCCAGCAGCGTGGGCCCTAGTTACAATGAGCAGTTCTTC. Amino acid sequence: CASSVGPSYNEQFF.